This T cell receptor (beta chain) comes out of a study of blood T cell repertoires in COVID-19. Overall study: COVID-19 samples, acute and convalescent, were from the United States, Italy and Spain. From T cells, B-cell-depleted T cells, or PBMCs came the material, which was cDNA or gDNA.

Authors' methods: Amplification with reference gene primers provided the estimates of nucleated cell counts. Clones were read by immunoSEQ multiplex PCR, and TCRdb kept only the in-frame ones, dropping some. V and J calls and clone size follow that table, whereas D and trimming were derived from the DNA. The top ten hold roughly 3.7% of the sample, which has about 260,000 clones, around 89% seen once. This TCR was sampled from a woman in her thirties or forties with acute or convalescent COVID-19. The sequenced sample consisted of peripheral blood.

The CDR3 loop reads CASSLVAGSYTDTQYF. The CDR3 bases are TGCGCCAGCAGCTTGGTGGCAGGTTCTTACACAGATACGCAGTATTTT. The rearrangement joins TRBV5-1 to TRBJ2-3; D is unclear. The CDR3 has 16 residues. Germline V gene lookup returns CDR1 SGHRS and CDR2 YFSETQ. V lost 0 bases and J 2 bases, leaving 13 bases between the germline ends.